The 5 T cell receptor beta chains below come from one sample, sequenced in a study of beta chain features in type 1 diabetes. Isolated RNA was reverse transcribed in full, so expressed TCRB transcripts were sequenced. Measured with immunoSEQ multiplex PCR; TCRdb has only the in-frame clones, and not every one. The data hold 130,000 or so clones, with less than 10% observed a single time. Sequenced sample: central memory CD4+ T cells from blood. All receptors come from a middle-aged woman in good health.

The table lists this clone with a few counts. The rearrangement uses TRBV19 and TRBJ1-3; the D is unclear. The CDR3 totals 13 residues. The V and J ends lost 3 bases and 4 bases respectively, with 7 bases between them. The germline gives CDR1 LNHDA, CDR2 SQIVND (reference sequence). DNA for the CDR3: TGTGCCAGTAGTATCGTCCTAGGAAACACCATATATTTT. It translates to CASSIVLGNTIYF.

The chain links TRBV4-1 to TRBJ2-5; D perhaps matches TRBD2 (6 bases). The ends were cut back, 1 base at V and 1 base at J, with 10 bases in the middle. The CDR3 has 15 amino acids. Per the germline V gene, CDR1 is MGHRA and CDR2 is YSYEKL. CDR3 sequence reads: CASSQGASAQETQYF. CDR3 in DNA: TGCGCCAGCAGCCAAGGGGCTAGCGCCCAAGAGACCCAGTACTTC.

This clone was seen only a few times. This chain links TRBV7-8 with TRBJ1-5, with D perhaps TRBD1 (6 bases). In germline, CDR1 is SGHVS, CDR2 FQNEAQ. V shed 6 bases and J shed 5 bases, with 17 bases lying between them. The CDR3 is made up of 15 amino acids. CDR3 amino acids: CASSRAGRGHQPQHF. The DNA of the CDR3 is TGTGCCAGCAGTCGTGCGGGCAGGGGCCATCAGCCCCAGCATTTT.

The sample holds a few counts of this clone. This chain links TRBV6-1 with TRBJ2-3; no firm D call. Germline values: CDR1 MNHNS, CDR2 SASEGT. V was pared by 6 bases and J by 9 bases, with 10 bases between. The CDR3 runs to 11 residues. CDR3 DNA sequence: TGTGCCAGCAGCGAGAGTAGCACGCAGTATTTT. This encodes CASSESSTQYF.

This clone was observed a handful of times. The chain has TRBV5-6 and TRBJ1-1; perhaps TRBD1 as D (5 bases). Deletions cut 0 bases from V and 6 bases from J, with 18 bases between. Germline CDR1 and CDR2: SGHDT and YYEEEE. This CDR3 comprises 16 residues. The CDR3 sequence: CASSLGSAGGASEAFF. The CDR3 coding sequence is TGTGCCAGCAGCTTGGGATCGGCAGGAGGGGCCTCTGAAGCTTTCTTT. Drawing the rest from reference TRBV5-6 and TRBJ1-1, the complete variable domain is DAGVTQSPTHLIKTRGQQVTLRCSPKSGHDTVSWYQQALGQGPQFIFQYYEEEERQRGNFPDRFSGHQFPNYSSELNVNALLLGDSALYLCASSLGSAGGASEAFFGQGTRLTVV.